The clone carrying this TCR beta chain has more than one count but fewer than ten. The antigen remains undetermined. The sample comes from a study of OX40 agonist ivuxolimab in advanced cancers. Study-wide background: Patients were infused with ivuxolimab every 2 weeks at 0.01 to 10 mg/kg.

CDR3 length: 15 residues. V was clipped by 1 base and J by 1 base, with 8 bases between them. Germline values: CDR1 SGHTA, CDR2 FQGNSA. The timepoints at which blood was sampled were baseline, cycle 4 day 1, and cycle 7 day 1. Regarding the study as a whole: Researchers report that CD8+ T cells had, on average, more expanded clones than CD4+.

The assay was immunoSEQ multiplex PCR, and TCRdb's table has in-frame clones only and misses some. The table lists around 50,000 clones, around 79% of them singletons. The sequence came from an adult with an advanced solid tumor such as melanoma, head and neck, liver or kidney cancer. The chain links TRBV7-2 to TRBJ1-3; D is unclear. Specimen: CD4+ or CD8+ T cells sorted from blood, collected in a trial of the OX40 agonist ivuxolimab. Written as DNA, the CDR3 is TGTGCCAGCAGCTTAGGATACGGATCTGGAAACACCATATATTTT. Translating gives CASSLGYGSGNTIYF.